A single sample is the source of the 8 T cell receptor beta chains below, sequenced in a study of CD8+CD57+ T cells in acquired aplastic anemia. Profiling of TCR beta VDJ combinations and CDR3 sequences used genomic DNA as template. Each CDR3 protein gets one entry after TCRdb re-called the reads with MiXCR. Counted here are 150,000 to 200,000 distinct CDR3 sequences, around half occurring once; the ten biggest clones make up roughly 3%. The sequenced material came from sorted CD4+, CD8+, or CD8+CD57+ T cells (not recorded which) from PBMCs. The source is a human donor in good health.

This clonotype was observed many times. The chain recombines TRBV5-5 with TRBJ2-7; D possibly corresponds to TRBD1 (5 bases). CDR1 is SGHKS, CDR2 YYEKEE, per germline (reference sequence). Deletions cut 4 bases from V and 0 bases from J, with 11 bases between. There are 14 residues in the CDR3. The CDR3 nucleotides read TGTGCCAGCAGCCTAGGACACTACTCCTACGAGCAGTACTTC. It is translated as CASSLGHYSYEQYF.

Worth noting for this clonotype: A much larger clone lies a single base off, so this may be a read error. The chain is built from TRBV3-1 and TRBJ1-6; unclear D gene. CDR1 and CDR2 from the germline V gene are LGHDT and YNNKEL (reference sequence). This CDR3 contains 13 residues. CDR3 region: CAGSSQRNSPLHF. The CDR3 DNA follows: TGTGCCGGCAGCTCACAGCGAAATTCACCCCTCCACTTT. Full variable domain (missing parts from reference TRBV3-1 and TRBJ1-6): DTAVSQTPKYLVTQMGNDKSIKCEQNLGHDTMYWYKQDSKKFLKIMFSYNNKELIINETVPNRFSPKSPDKAHLNLHINSLELGDSAVYFCAGSSQRNSPLHFGNGTRLTVT.

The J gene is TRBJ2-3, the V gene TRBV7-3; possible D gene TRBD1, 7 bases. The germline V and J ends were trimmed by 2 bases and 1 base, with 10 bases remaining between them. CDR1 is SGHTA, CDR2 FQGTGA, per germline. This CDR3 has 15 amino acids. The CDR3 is CASSLQGGGTDTQYF. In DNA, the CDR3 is TGTGCCAGCAGCTTACAGGGGGGCGGCACAGATACGCAGTATTTT.

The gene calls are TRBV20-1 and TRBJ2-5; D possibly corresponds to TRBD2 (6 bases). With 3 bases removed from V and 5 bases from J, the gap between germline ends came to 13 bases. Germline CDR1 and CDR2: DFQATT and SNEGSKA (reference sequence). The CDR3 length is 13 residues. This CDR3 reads CSASGSAGETQYF. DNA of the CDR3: TGCAGTGCTAGCGGGAGCGCGGGTGAGACCCAGTACTTC.

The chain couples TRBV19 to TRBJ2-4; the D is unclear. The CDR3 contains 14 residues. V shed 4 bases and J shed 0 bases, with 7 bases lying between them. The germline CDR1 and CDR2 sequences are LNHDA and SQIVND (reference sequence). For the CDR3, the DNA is TGTGCCAGTAGTAATCGACTAGCCAAAAACATTCAGTACTTC. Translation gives CASSNRLAKNIQYF.

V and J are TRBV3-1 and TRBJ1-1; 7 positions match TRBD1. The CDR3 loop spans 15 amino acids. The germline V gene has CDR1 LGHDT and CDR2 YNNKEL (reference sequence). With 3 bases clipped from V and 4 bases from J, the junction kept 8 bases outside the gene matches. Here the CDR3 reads CASSQRDRKSTEAFF. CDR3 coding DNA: TGTGCCAGCAGCCAGAGGGACAGAAAAAGCACTGAAGCTTTCTTT. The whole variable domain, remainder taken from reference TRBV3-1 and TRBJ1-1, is DTAVSQTPKYLVTQMGNDKSIKCEQNLGHDTMYWYKQDSKKFLKIMFSYNNKELIINETVPNRFSPKSPDKAHLNLHINSLELGDSAVYFCASSQRDRKSTEAFFGQGTRLTVV.

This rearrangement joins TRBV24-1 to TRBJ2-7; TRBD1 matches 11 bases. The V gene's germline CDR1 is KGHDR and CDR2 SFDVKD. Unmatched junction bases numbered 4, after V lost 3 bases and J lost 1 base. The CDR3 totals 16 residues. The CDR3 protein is CATSDLGDRGSYEQYF. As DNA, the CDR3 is TGTGCCACCAGTGATCTGGGGGACAGGGGGTCCTACGAGCAGTACTTC.

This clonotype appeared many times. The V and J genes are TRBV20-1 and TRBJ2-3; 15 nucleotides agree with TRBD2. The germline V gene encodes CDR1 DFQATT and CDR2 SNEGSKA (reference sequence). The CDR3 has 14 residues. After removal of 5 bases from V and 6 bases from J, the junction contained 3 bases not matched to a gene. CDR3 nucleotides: TGCAGTGCTCGGACTAGCGGGAGGGGCGATACGCAGTATTTT. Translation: CSARTSGRGDTQYF.